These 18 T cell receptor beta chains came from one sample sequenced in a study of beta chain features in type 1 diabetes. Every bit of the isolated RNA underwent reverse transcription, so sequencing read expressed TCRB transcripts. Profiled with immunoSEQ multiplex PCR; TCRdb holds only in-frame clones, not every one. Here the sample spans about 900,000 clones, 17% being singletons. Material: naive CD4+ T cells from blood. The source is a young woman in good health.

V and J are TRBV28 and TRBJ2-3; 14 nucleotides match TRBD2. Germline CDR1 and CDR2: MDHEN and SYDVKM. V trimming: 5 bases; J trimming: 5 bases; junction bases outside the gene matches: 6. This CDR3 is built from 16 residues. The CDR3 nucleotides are TGTGCCAGCAGTCCCCGACTAGCGGGAGGGGGAGATACGCAGTATTTT. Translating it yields CASSPRLAGGGDTQYF. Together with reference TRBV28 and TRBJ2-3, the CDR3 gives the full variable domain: DVKVTQSSRYLVKRTGEKVFLECVQDMDHENMFWYRQDPGLGLRLIYFSYDVKMKEKGDIPEGYSVSREKKERFSLILESASTNQTSMYLCASSPRLAGGGDTQYFGPGTRLTVL.

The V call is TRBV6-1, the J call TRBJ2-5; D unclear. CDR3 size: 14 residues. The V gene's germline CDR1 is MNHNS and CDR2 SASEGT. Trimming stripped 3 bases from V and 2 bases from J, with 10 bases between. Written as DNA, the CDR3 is TGTGCCAGCAGTGATATAGCTGATCAAGAGACCCAGTACTTC. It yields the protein CASSDIADQETQYF.

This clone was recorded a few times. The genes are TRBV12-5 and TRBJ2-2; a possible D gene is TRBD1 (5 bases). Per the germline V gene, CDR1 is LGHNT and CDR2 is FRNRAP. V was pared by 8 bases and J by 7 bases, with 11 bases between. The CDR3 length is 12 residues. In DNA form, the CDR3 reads TGTGCTAGTAGCCAGGGCATCGGGGAGCTGTTTTTT. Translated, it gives CASSQGIGELFF.

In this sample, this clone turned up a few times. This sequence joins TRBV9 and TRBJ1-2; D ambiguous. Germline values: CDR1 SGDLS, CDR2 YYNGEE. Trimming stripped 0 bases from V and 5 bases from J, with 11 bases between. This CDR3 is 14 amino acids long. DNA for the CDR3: TGTGCCAGCAGCGTAGGACCCGAAGGGTATGGCTACACCTTC. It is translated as CASSVGPEGYGYTF.

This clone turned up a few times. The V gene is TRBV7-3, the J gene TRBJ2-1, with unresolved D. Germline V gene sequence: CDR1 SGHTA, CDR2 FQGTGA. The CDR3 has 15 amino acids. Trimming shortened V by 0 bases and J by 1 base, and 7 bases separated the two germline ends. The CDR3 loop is CASSLTPASYNEQFF. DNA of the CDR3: TGTGCCAGCAGCTTAACTCCAGCTTCCTACAATGAGCAGTTCTTC.

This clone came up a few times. The CDR3, as DNA: TGTGCCAGCAGTGTCCAATCAGGGTCTGGAAACACCATATATTTT. This encodes CASSVQSGSGNTIYF. V and J are TRBV25-1 and TRBJ1-3, with D maybe TRBD1 (5 bases). The CDR3 contains 15 residues. The germline V gene has CDR1 MGHDK and CDR2 SYGVNS. Trimming removed 4 bases from V and 1 base from J, with 11 bases in between.

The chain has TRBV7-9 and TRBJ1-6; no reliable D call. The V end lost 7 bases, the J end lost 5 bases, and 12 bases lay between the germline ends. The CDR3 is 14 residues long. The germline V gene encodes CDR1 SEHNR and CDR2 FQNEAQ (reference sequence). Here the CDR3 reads CASNTDWHNSPLHF. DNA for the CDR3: TGTGCCAGCAATACAGACTGGCATAATTCACCCCTCCACTTT.

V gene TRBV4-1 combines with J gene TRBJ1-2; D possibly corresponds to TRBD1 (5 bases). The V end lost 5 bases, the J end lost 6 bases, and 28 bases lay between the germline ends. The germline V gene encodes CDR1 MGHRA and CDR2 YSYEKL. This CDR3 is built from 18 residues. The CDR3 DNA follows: TGCGCCAGCAGCTATATACCTTTCACAGGCTCCATGGGGGATGGCTACACCTTC. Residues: CASSYIPFTGSMGDGYTF.

CDR3 sequence reads: CASSLAGDSGQYF. The CDR3 coding sequence is TGTGCCAGCAGCTTAGCCGGAGACAGTGGGCAGTACTTC. The rearrangement links TRBV11-2 to TRBJ2-7, with TRBD1 as a possible D gene (5 bases). Trimming stripped 1 base from V and 9 bases from J, with 13 bases between. Germline CDR1 reads SGHAT; CDR2 reads FQNNGV. CDR3 length equals 13 residues.

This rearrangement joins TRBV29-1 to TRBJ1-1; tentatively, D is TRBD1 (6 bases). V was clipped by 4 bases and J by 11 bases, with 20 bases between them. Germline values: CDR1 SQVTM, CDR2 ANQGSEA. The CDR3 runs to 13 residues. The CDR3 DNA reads TGCAGCGTTGTAAGCAGGGGACGGGGAGAGGCTTTCTTT. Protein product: CSVVSRGRGEAFF.

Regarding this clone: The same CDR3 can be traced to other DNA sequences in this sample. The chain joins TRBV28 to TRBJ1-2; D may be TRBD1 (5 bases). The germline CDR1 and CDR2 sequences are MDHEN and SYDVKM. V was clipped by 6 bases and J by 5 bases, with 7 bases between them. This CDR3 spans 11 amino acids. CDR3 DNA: TGTGCCAGCAGCCCAGGGTATGGCTACACCTTC. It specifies CASSPGYGYTF.

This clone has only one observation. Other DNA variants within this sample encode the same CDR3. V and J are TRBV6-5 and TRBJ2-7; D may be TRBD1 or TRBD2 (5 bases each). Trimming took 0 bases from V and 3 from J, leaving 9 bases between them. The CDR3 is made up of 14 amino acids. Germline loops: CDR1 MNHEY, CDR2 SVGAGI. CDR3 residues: CASSYSTGGYEQYF. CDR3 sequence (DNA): TGTGCCAGCAGTTACTCGACTGGGGGCTACGAGCAGTACTTC.

The CDR3 DNA follows: TGCGCCAGCAGCTTCCAGGGCGCTACCGGGGAGCTGTTTTTT. Amino acid sequence: CASSFQGATGELFF. V is TRBV5-1 and J is TRBJ2-2; D may be TRBD1 (5 bases). The CDR3 covers 14 residues. Trimming left V 2 bases short and J 5 bases short, with 10 bases between. In germline, CDR1 is SGHRS, CDR2 YFSETQ.

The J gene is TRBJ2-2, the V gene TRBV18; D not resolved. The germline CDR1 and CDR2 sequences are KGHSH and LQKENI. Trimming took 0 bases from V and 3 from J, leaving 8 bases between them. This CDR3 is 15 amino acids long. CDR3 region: CASSPPSGYTGELFF. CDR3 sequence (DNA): TGTGCCAGCTCACCACCGTCAGGATACACCGGGGAGCTGTTTTTT. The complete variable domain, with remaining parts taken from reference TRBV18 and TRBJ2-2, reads NAGVMQNPRHLVRRRGQEARLRCSPMKGHSHVYWYRQLPEEGLKFMVYLQKENIIDESGMPKERFSAEFPKEGPSILRIQQVVRGDSAAYFCASSPPSGYTGELFFGEGSRLTVL.

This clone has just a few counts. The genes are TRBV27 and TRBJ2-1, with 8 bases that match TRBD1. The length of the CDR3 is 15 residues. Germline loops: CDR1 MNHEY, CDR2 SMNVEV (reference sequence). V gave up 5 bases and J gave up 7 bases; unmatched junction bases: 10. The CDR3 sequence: CASSLTARGRNEQFF. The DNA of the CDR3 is TGTGCCAGCAGTCTAACGGCCAGGGGGCGGAATGAGCAGTTCTTC.

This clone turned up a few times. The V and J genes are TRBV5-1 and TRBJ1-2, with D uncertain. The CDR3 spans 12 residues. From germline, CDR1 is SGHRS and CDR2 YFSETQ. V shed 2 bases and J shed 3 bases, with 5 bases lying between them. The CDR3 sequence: CASSFEDYGYTF. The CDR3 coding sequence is TGCGCCAGCAGCTTTGAGGACTATGGCTACACCTTC.

As DNA, the CDR3 is TGTGCCAGCAGCTCTTGGGGGTTGTTTGAGACCCAGTACTTC. Translated: CASSSWGLFETQYF. The V gene is TRBV5-6, the J gene TRBJ2-5; D may match TRBD1 or TRBD2 (5 bases each). The CDR3 extends over 14 amino acids. V was cut by 3 bases and J by 5 bases, with 14 bases left in between. Germline V lookup: CDR1 SGHDT, CDR2 YYEEEE.

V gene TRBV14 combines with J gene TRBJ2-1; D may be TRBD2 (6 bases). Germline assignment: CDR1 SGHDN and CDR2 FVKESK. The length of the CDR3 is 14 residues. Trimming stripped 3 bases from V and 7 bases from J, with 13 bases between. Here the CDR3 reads CASSHLARKNEQFF. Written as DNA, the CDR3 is TGTGCCAGCAGCCATCTAGCGAGGAAGAATGAGCAGTTCTTC. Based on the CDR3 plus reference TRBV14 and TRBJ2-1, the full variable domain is EAGVTQFPSHSVIEKGQTVTLRCDPISGHDNLYWYRRVMGKEIKFLLHFVKESKQDESGMPNNRFLAERTGGTYSTLKVQPAELEDSGVYFCASSHLARKNEQFFGPGTRLTVL.